These 27 T cell receptor beta chains originate from one sample sequenced in a study of persistence of HIV-infected CD4 T cells. The libraries were made with immunoSEQ version 4 in survey mode. The table came from immunoSEQ multiplex PCR; TCRdb's copy has only in-frame clones and leaves some out. Among about 33,000 clones, around 82% were seen once, and the ten largest hold about 0.9%. Lysates of CMV-infected fibroblasts at approximately 9.6 ug/mL stimulated these cells. CD40L/CD69 double-negative CD45RO-high memory CD4+ T cells were collected. No cognate antigen is known for these TCRs. The material sequenced was CD4+ T cells sorted from PBMCs after approximately 19-hour stimulation, taken from a patient who received antiretroviral therapy. The receptors stem from an adult man with HIV who was CMV-seropositive.

V is TRBV10-3 and J is TRBJ1-5; D is unclear. CDR3 length: 15 residues. The ends were cut back, 4 bases at V and 3 bases at J, with 13 bases in the middle. CDR1 and CDR2 (germline): ENHRY, SYGVKD. The CDR3 coding sequence is TGTGCCATCAGTGCGAAAGGAAACTACAATCAGCCCCAGCATTTT. This gives the protein CAISAKGNYNQPQHF.

The chain carries TRBV27 and TRBJ1-6; maybe TRBD1 (5 bases). The CDR3 consists of 17 residues. Trimming pared 3 bases from V and 0 bases from J, leaving 12 bases between. Germline CDR1 MNHEY, CDR2 SMNVEV (reference sequence). CDR3 in DNA: TGTGCCAGCAGTTTTCAGCCAGGGAGCTCCTATAATTCACCCCTCCACTTT. Translating it yields CASSFQPGSSYNSPLHF.

The V and J genes are TRBV19 and TRBJ1-2; 8 bases are shared with TRBD1. Unmatched junction bases numbered 8, after V lost 6 bases and J lost 8 bases. CDR1 and CDR2 (germline): LNHDA, SQIVND (reference sequence). This CDR3 has 13 amino acids. The CDR3 region has the DNA TGTGCCAGTAGGCAGGGACAGGCGGGCGGCTACACCTTC. It translates to CASRQGQAGGYTF.

The J gene is TRBJ1-3, the V gene TRBV11-2, with 7 bases lining up with TRBD1. J lost 1 base, V lost 1 base, and 10 bases had no gene match. The CDR3 spans 18 residues. CDR1 and CDR2 (germline): SGHAT, FQNNGV. CDR3 loop: CASSLAFGQAFSGNTIYF. The CDR3 bases are TGTGCCAGCAGCTTAGCATTCGGACAGGCCTTTTCTGGAAACACCATATATTTT. Full variable domain (outside the CDR3, taken from reference TRBV11-2 and TRBJ1-3): EAGVAQSPRYKIIEKRQSVAFWCNPISGHATLYWYQQILGQGPKLLIQFQNNGVVDDSQLPKDRFSAERLKGVDSTLKIQPAKLEDSAVYLCASSLAFGQAFSGNTIYFGEGSWLTVV.

The chain has TRBV3-1 (or the pseudogene TRBV3-2) and TRBJ2-6; unclear D gene. The CDR3 covers 16 residues. Per germline, CDR1 LGHDT and CDR2 YNNKEL (reference sequence). V shed 1 base and J shed 1 base, with 8 bases lying between them. Here the CDR3 DNA reads TGTGCCAGCAGCCAAGTAGTACAGTCTGGGGCCAACGTCCTGACTTTC. Its translation: CASSQVVQSGANVLTF.

The chain uses TRBV27 and TRBJ1-1; tentative D call: TRBD1 (5 bases). Trimming removed 0 bases at V and 1 base at J, with 9 bases between. Germline CDR1 is MNHEY and CDR2 is SMNVEV (reference sequence). The CDR3 runs to 15 residues. This CDR3 reads CASSLSGTENTEAFF. The CDR3 nucleotides are TGTGCCAGCAGTTTATCCGGGACGGAGAACACTGAAGCTTTCTTT.

The rearrangement uses TRBV9 and TRBJ2-5; perhaps TRBD1 as D (6 bases). V shed 5 bases and J shed 1 base, with 9 bases lying between them. Germline loops: CDR1 SGDLS, CDR2 YYNGEE. This CDR3 is 13 amino acids long. CDR3 coding DNA: TGTGCCAGCAGTCAACAGGGCCAAGAGACCCAGTACTTC. It encodes CASSQQGQETQYF.

This clone is a singleton in its sample. The V gene is TRBV18, the J gene TRBJ1-1, with D possibly matching TRBD1 (6 bases). CDR1 is KGHSH and CDR2 is LQKENI in the germline V gene. CDR3 length: 13 residues. V lost 2 bases to trimming and J lost 7 bases, with 11 bases between them. This CDR3 reads CASSPSRQDEAFF. For the CDR3, the DNA is TGTGCCAGCTCACCATCCCGACAGGATGAAGCTTTCTTT.

The chain carries TRBV7-2 and TRBJ1-4, with TRBD1 identical over 10 bases. The CDR3 totals 16 residues. After removal of 5 bases from V and 0 bases from J, the junction contained 3 bases not matched to a gene. Germline loops: CDR1 SGHTA, CDR2 FQGNSA. CDR3 sequence reads: CASSRDRGATNEKLFF. CDR3 DNA sequence: TGTGCCAGCAGCCGGGACAGGGGCGCAACTAATGAAAAACTGTTTTTT.

This sequence joins TRBV25-1 and TRBJ2-1, with 7 bases matching TRBD1. In germline, CDR1 is MGHDK, CDR2 SYGVNS. V dropped 2 bases and J dropped 1; count of bases not matched to a gene: 5. The length of the CDR3 is 16 residues. The CDR3 bases are TGTGCCAGCAGTGAAAGGGGGCCTAAGTCCTACAATGAGCAGTTCTTC. Its protein is CASSERGPKSYNEQFF.

This clone was recorded a few times. This chain links TRBV5-6 with TRBJ1-5; 7 nucleotides align to TRBD1. Per germline, CDR1 SGHDT and CDR2 YYEEEE. Trimming at V came to 4 bases and at J to 4 bases, leaving 8 bases not matched to a gene. The CDR3 length is 15 residues. The CDR3, as DNA: TGTGCCAGCAGCGCTACAGGGGTTGGGAATCAGCCCCAGCATTTT. Translated: CASSATGVGNQPQHF.

This sequence joins TRBV6-6 and TRBJ1-5; no definite D call. V was pared by 2 bases and J by 2 bases, with 7 bases between. The CDR3 loop spans 14 amino acids. Per germline, CDR1 MNHNY and CDR2 SVGAGI (reference sequence). DNA of the CDR3: TGTGCCAGCAGTTACGGAAGGGGCAATCAGCCCCAGCATTTT. Its translation: CASSYGRGNQPQHF.

This sequence joins TRBV4-1 and TRBJ1-4; D remains unclear. The CDR3 is made up of 16 amino acids. Trimming shortened V by 4 bases and J by 0 bases, and 12 bases separated the two germline ends. CDR1 is MGHRA, CDR2 YSYEKL, per germline. Here the CDR3 DNA reads TGCGCCAGCAGCCCCTTATCGGTGGCAACTAATGAAAAACTGTTTTTT. Amino acids: CASSPLSVATNEKLFF.

This clone has only one observation. The chain recombines TRBV7-2 with TRBJ1-1; D unresolved. Germline CDR1 reads SGHTA; CDR2 reads FQGNSA. CDR3 length equals 14 residues. Trimming took 2 bases from V and 6 from J, leaving 13 bases between them. The CDR3 is CASSLRREGAEAFF. CDR3 coding DNA: TGTGCCAGCAGCTTAAGGAGGGAGGGCGCTGAAGCTTTCTTT.

The V call is TRBV15, the J call TRBJ1-1; no definite D call. This CDR3 has 14 amino acids. The germline gives CDR1 LNHNV, CDR2 YYDKDF (reference sequence). Trimming left V 2 bases short and J 0 bases short, with 7 bases between. CDR3 bases: TGTGCCACCAGCAGATCCGTACTGAACACTGAAGCTTTCTTT. Translation: CATSRSVLNTEAFF.

V is TRBV10-2 and J is TRBJ1-4; D gene unclear. Trimming cost V 7 bases and J 6 bases, with 9 bases left between them. CDR3 length: 12 amino acids. From germline, CDR1 is WSHSY and CDR2 SAAADI. CDR3 DNA sequence: TGCGCCAGCACGGTTGGGGATGAAAAACTGTTTTTT. Protein: CASTVGDEKLFF.

The rearrangement joins TRBV4-2 to TRBJ1-2; 10 nucleotides agree with TRBD1. After removal of 4 bases from V and 0 bases from J, the junction contained 5 bases not matched to a gene. This CDR3 has 16 residues. Per the germline V gene, CDR1 is LGHNA and CDR2 is YNFKEQ. CDR3 in DNA: TGTGCCAGCAGCCCCGACAGGGGGCGAGCTAACTATGGCTACACCTTC. Translating gives CASSPDRGRANYGYTF.

This clone was counted between two and nine times. The junction and the germline gene differ at one end; a read error may be behind it. V gene TRBV7-2 combines with J gene TRBJ2-7; TRBD1 aligns across 11 bases. Germline CDR1 SGHTA, CDR2 FQGNSA. The CDR3 spans 13 residues. The CDR3 is CASSLRGQGERDF. Written as DNA, the CDR3 is TGTGCCAGCAGCTTACGGGGACAGGGGGAAAGGGACTTC.

The chain joins TRBV6-2 or TRBV6-3 to TRBJ2-1, with 13 bases matching TRBD2. Germline V gene sequence: CDR1 MNHEY, CDR2 SVGEGT. J lost 2 bases, V lost 6 bases, and 10 bases had no gene match. The CDR3 totals 18 residues. Here the CDR3 reads CASSRRAGLAGPYNEQFF. The DNA for the CDR3 is TGTGCCAGCAGCCGTAGAGCGGGACTAGCGGGGCCCTACAATGAGCAGTTCTTC.

The chain combines TRBV7-2 with TRBJ2-1, with 12 bases lining up with TRBD2. The CDR3 is made up of 13 amino acids. Looked up from germline, CDR1 is SGHTA and CDR2 is FQGNSA. J gave up 9 bases and V 5 bases, and 2 bases lay outside the gene matches. DNA of the CDR3: TGTGCCAGCAGCAGGGGACTAGCGGGTGAGCAGTTCTTC. Its protein is CASSRGLAGEQFF.

V gene TRBV28 combines with J gene TRBJ1-4; D gene uncertain. Between the trimmed V and J ends, which lost 2 bases and 5 bases, there was a span of 12 bases. The CDR3 spans 15 residues. The germline V gene has CDR1 MDHEN and CDR2 SYDVKM. CDR3 DNA sequence: TGTGCCAGCAGTTTAGGAGGGTATTCGAATGAAAAACTGTTTTTT. It specifies CASSLGGYSNEKLFF. Full variable domain (rest looked up from reference TRBV28 and TRBJ1-4): DVKVTQSSRYLVKRTGEKVFLECVQDMDHENMFWYRQDPGLGLRLIYFSYDVKMKEKGDIPEGYSVSREKKERFSLILESASTNQTSMYLCASSLGGYSNEKLFFGSGTQLSVL.

This sequence joins TRBV30 and TRBJ2-5, with TRBD1 as a possible D gene (6 bases). Trimming removed 3 bases at V and 5 bases at J, with 10 bases between. The CDR3 extends over 12 amino acids. In germline, CDR1 is GTSNPN, CDR2 SVGIG (reference sequence). As DNA, the CDR3 is TGTGCCTGGAGAGGGGGAGTTGAGACCCAGTACTTC. Translating it yields CAWRGGVETQYF.

This clone was seen just once. The chain recombines TRBV7-8 with TRBJ2-3, with D perhaps TRBD2 (6 bases). Trimming removed 1 base at V and 1 base at J, with 9 bases between. Per germline, CDR1 SGHVS and CDR2 FQNEAQ. The CDR3 sequence is 15 residues long. In nucleotides, the CDR3 is TGTGCCAGCAGCTTAGGCGGGGCCCGCACAGATACGCAGTATTTT. Its translation: CASSLGGARTDTQYF.

The chain couples TRBV2 to TRBJ2-1, with TRBD2 identical over 14 bases. V shed 7 bases and J 12 bases; nucleotides not matched to a gene: 8. This CDR3 region has 14 residues. CDR1 is SNHLY and CDR2 is FYNNEI in the germline V gene. DNA of the CDR3: TGTGCCAGCACTCCGGGACTAGCGGGGGTGGGGCAGTTCTTC. Translation: CASTPGLAGVGQFF.

V and J are TRBV4-2 and TRBJ2-1; 11 nucleotides align to TRBD2. The CDR3 is 17 amino acids. Germline V gene data show CDR1 as LGHNA and CDR2 as YNFKEQ. The J segment lost 4 bases and the V segment lost 0 bases, leaving 5 bases of the junction unmatched. The CDR3 loop is CASSQDAASGGYNEQFF. The CDR3 nucleotides read TGTGCCAGCAGCCAAGATGCGGCTAGCGGGGGGTACAATGAGCAGTTCTTC.

V and J are TRBV19 and TRBJ2-1, with 8 bases lining up with TRBD1. V lost 6 bases, J lost 4 bases, and 2 bases stayed unmatched. This CDR3 has 13 residues. Germline values: CDR1 LNHDA, CDR2 SQIVND (reference sequence). CDR3 DNA sequence: TGTGCCAGTAGAGGACAGGGATACAATGAGCAGTTCTTC. Amino acids: CASRGQGYNEQFF.

The rearrangement uses TRBV6-5 and TRBJ2-7; 7 positions match TRBD1. The J segment lost 4 bases and the V segment lost 4 bases, leaving 7 bases of the junction unmatched. Germline lookup yields CDR1 MNHEY and CDR2 SVGAGI. The CDR3 has 14 amino acids. CDR3 coding DNA: TGTGCCAGCAGTTTCCGGGACAGCGATTACGAGCAGTACTTC. Translating it yields CASSFRDSDYEQYF.